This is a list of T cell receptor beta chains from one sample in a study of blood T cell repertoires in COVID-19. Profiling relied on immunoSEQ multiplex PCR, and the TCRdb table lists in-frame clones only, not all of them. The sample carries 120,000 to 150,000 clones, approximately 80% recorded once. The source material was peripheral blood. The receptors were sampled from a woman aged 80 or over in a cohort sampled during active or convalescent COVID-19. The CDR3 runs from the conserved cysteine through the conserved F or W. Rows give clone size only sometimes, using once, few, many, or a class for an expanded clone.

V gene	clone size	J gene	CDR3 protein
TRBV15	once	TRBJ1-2	CATSRPQGSNYGYTF
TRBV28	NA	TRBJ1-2	CASVGANYGYTF
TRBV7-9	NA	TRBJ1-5	CASSLQGDNQPQHF
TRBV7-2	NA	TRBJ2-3	CASNPRGYRTDTQYF
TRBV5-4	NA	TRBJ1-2	CASSWGLQRSRYGYTF
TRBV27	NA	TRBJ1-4	CASGPGQGNEKLFF
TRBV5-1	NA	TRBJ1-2	CASTLGGGYGYTF
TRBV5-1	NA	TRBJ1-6	CASSRREGGSPLHF
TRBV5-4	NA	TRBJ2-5	CASRNGLAQETQYF
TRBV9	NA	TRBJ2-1	CASSPRGGLLDNEQFF
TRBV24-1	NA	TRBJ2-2	CATSDSGAGGELFF
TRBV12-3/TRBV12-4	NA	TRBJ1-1	CASSVQLNTEAFF
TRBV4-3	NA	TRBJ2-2	CASSQDGTGGTGELFF
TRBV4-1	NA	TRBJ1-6	CASSHSSSYNSPLHF
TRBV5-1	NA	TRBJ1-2	CASSLAGNGYTF
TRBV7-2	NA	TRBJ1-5	CASSFKWSGNQPQHF
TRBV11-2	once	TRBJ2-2	CASSPVGGGTGELFF
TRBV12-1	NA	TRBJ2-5	CASSFRDREQETQYF
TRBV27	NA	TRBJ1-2	CASSLSGRLRAGYGYTF
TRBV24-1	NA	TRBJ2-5	CATSGGQGRGETQYF
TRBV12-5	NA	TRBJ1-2	CASGQWAQAGYGYTF
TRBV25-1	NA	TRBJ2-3	CASSEWGGARAADTQYF
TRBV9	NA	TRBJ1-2	CASSVGQGAGYGYTF
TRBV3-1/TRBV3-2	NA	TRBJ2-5	CASSQGQTRFQETQYF
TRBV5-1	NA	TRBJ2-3	CASSFGQTPSTDTQYF
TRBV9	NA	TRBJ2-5	CASSRGLAGEGETQYF
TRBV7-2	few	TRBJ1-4	CASSLVASNEKLFF
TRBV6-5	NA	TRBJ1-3	CASVRTGPRNTIYF
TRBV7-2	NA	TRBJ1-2	CASSLWRQDYGYTF
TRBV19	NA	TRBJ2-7	CASSDYSGGAYEQYF
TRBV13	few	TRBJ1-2	CASSLPSSGQQVYGYTF
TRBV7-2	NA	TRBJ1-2	CASSSFDRVWDGYTF
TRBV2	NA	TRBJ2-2	CASNLNTGELFF
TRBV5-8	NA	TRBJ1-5	CASSYFGQASNQPQHF
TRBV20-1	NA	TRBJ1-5	CSASRQGDPYSNQPQHF
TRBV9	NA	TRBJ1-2	CASSAVKGAVYGYTF
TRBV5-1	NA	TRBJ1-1	CASSPGTGGDQNTEAFF
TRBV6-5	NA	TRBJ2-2	CASASGAYTGELFF
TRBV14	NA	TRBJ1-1	CASSQDTGFWTEAFF
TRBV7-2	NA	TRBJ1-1	CASSTQGGGLNTEAFF
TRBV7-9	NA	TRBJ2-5	CASSTNEETQYF
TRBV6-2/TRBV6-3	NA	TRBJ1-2	CASSYPEDSNYGYTF
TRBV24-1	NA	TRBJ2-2	CATSDGGQGAKTNTGELFF
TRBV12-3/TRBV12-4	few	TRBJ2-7	CASRRTATYEQYF
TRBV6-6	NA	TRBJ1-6	CASTRYRENNSPLHF
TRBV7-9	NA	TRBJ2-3	CASSDRPTSDTQYF
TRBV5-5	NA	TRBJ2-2	CASSHRVFTGELFF
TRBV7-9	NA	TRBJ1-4	CASSDPLGEKLFF